The 27 T cell receptor beta chains given below trace back to one sample, sequenced in a study of regulatory T cells in long-lasting Graves disease listed by TCRdb under 2021. The library relied on multiplex PCR. The sequencer was an Illumina HiSeq 4000. CDR3 regions were amplified by Arm-PCR with iRepertoire HTBI primers to construct TCR beta libraries. The public reads were reanalyzed by TCRdb: fastp trimming at Q25, MiXCR alignment, in-frame beta chains only. Every entry covers one CDR3 protein and lists the most common genes and DNA from its rows. The sample table lists approximately 350,000 distinct CDR3 sequences, 20% to 25% of them with a count of one. The leading ten clones occupy roughly a quarter of the sample. In the paper's terms, the time point label means: persistent/refractory GD, antithyroid drugs over 5 years with positive TRAb. RNA was extracted from PBMCs in TRIzol for both TCR sequencing and RNA sequencing.

Sequences were derived from peripheral blood mononuclear cells (PBMCs), sampled when the disease was refractory, from a patient treated with antithyroid drugs. These receptors were taken from a woman between 40 and 50 years old with Graves disease. Donor details come from another sample of the same person, matched by shared clones.

This clonotype was seen more than once but under ten times. The chain couples TRBV27 to TRBJ1-1; D unclear. V lost 0 bases to trimming and J lost 6 bases, with 8 bases between them. CDR3 length: 13 amino acids. Germline V lookup: CDR1 MNHEY, CDR2 SMNVEV (reference sequence). The CDR3 loop reads CASSLSPVSEAFF. The CDR3 nucleotides read TGTGCCAGCAGTTTATCCCCCGTATCTGAAGCTTTCTTT.

This clonotype was recorded at least ten times. V gene TRBV11-2 combines with J gene TRBJ1-1, with D possibly TRBD1 on 5 matching bases. This CDR3 is 15 amino acids long. Germline CDR1 reads SGHAT; CDR2 reads FQNNGV. V lost 4 bases to trimming and J lost 0 bases, with 12 bases between them. The CDR3 protein is CASSSTRALNTEAFF. The CDR3, as DNA: TGTGCCAGCAGCTCGACCAGGGCCTTGAACACTGAAGCTTTCTTT.

The J gene is TRBJ2-2, the V gene TRBV19, with TRBD2 matching 10 bases. The CDR3 has 14 residues. Germline CDR1 reads LNHDA; CDR2 reads SQIVND (reference sequence). V lost 8 bases, J lost 6 bases, and 6 bases stayed unmatched. The CDR3 DNA reads TGTGCCAGTCGGGCTAGCGGGAGATCCGGGGAGCTGTTTTTT. Translation gives CASRASGRSGELFF. Together with reference TRBV19 and TRBJ2-2, the CDR3 gives the full variable domain: DGGITQSPKYLFRKEGQNVTLSCEQNLNHDAMYWYRQDPGQGLRLIYYSQIVNDFQKGDIAEGYSVSREKKESFPLTVTSAQKNPTAFYLCASRASGRSGELFFGEGSRLTVL.

Ten or more counts support this clonotype. V is TRBV5-1 and J is TRBJ1-3; tentative D call: TRBD1 (5 bases). The V and J ends lost 1 base and 2 bases respectively, with 7 bases between them. CDR1 SGHRS and CDR2 YFSETQ come from the germline V gene. The CDR3 is 14 residues long. For the CDR3, the DNA is TGCGCCAGCAGCTTGTCAGGGACTGGAAACACCATATATTTT. Translation gives CASSLSGTGNTIYF.

This clonotype has at least ten counts. A junction end diverges from the germline sequence, so it may reflect a read error. This chain links TRBV28 with TRBJ2-5; D is uncertain. The CDR3 length is 14 residues. CDR1 is MDHEN and CDR2 is SYDVKM in the germline V gene. The CDR3 coding sequence is TGTGCCAGCAGTTTCCCCCCAGCGAGAGAGATCCAGTACTTC. It specifies CASSFPPAREIQYF.

This clonotype was seen ten or more times. The gene calls are TRBV28 and TRBJ2-5; TRBD1 is a possible D gene (5 bases). This CDR3 is 12 amino acids long. Germline loops: CDR1 MDHEN, CDR2 SYDVKM. Trimming took 7 bases from V and 2 from J, leaving 8 bases between them. CDR3 bases: TGTGCCAGCAATGCAGGGCAAGAGACCCAGTACTTC. It yields the protein CASNAGQETQYF.

This clonotype was detected ten times or more. The rearrangement joins TRBV27 to TRBJ2-5; D ambiguous. The CDR3 contains 14 residues. Per germline, CDR1 MNHEY and CDR2 SMNVEV (reference sequence). V dropped 7 bases and J dropped 1 base, with 13 bases sitting between them. This chain's CDR3 is CASMGLGSQETQYF. The CDR3 DNA reads as TGTGCCAGCATGGGCCTCGGCAGCCAAGAGACCCAGTACTTC.

The V gene is TRBV6-1, the J gene TRBJ2-5; D gene unclear. Germline assignment: CDR1 MNHNS and CDR2 SASEGT. Trimming left V 1 base short and J 2 bases short, with 11 bases between. The CDR3 consists of 15 residues. CDR3: CASSEVGGKQETQYF. Here the CDR3 DNA reads TGTGCCAGCAGTGAAGTGGGTGGCAAACAAGAGACCCAGTACTTC.

This clonotype was observed many times. This chain joins TRBV7-9 and TRBJ2-5; the D gene is possibly TRBD1 (6 bases). Trimming took off 2 bases at V and 5 bases at J, with 12 bases between the two ends. The CDR3 runs 14 residues. Germline CDR1 SEHNR, CDR2 FQNEAQ (reference sequence). The CDR3 is CASSLSRGTETQYF. The DNA of the CDR3 is TGTGCCAGCAGCTTATCCAGGGGCACGGAGACCCAGTACTTC.

This chain links TRBV27 with TRBJ1-3; no definite D call. The CDR3 is 15 residues long. V was trimmed by 0 bases and J by 1 base, leaving 7 bases between them. Germline V gene lookup returns CDR1 MNHEY and CDR2 SMNVEV (reference sequence). The chain's CDR3 is CASSLSGGSGNTIYF. CDR3 nucleotides: TGTGCCAGCAGTTTATCCGGAGGGTCTGGAAACACCATATATTTT.

Note on this clonotype: At one boundary the junction diverges from the germline segment, which might be a read error. The chain is built from TRBV27 and TRBJ2-4; 9 bases match TRBD1. The CDR3 is made up of 12 amino acids. CDR1 and CDR2 from the germline V gene are MNHEY and SMNVEV (reference sequence). This CDR3 reads CASSFVTGGSDF. The CDR3 DNA is TGTGCCAGCAGTTTCGTGACAGGGGGGTCCGACTTC.

There are many counts of this clonotype. This rearrangement joins TRBV11-2 to TRBJ2-7; a weak D match, TRBD2 (6 bases). The V end was cut by 5 bases, the J end by 5 bases, with 16 bases between. Germline V gene sequence: CDR1 SGHAT, CDR2 FQNNGV. CDR3 length: 14 amino acids. CDR3 sequence (DNA): TGTGCCAGCAGCCCCCTAGGACTAATTGACGAGCAGTACTTC. This sequence encodes CASSPLGLIDEQYF. The entire variable domain, with the rest obtained from reference TRBV11-2 and TRBJ2-7, is as follows: EAGVAQSPRYKIIEKRQSVAFWCNPISGHATLYWYQQILGQGPKLLIQFQNNGVVDDSQLPKDRFSAERLKGVDSTLKIQPAKLEDSAVYLCASSPLGLIDEQYFGPGTRLTVT.

The chain has TRBV25-1 and TRBJ1-2; the D is unclear. CDR1 is MGHDK, CDR2 SYGVNS, per germline. The CDR3 extends over 13 amino acids. Trimming shortened V by 3 bases and J by 4 bases, and 9 bases separated the two germline ends. The CDR3 region is CASSDVEAYGYTF. The CDR3 bases are TGTGCCAGCAGTGACGTTGAAGCCTATGGCTACACCTTC.

Of note for this clonotype: A much larger clone sits a single nucleotide away, making a read error possible. This rearrangement joins TRBV12-3 or TRBV12-4 to TRBJ2-7, with D tentatively TRBD1 (5 bases). CDR3 length: 15 amino acids. The CDR3 nucleotides are TGTGCCAGCAGTTTAATAGGGGTCTCCTCCTACGAGCAGTCCTTC. Protein: CASSLIGVSSYEQSF.

This clonotype was counted ten times or more. The chain has TRBV5-1 and TRBJ2-7, with a tentative D call TRBD1 (5 bases). CDR3 length: 14 residues. V was trimmed by 0 bases and J by 6 bases, leaving 13 bases between them. Germline assignment: CDR1 SGHRS and CDR2 YFSETQ. The chain's CDR3 is CASSLGAWGGEQYF. CDR3 nucleotides: TGCGCCAGCAGCTTGGGAGCTTGGGGCGGCGAGCAGTACTTC.

V gene TRBV20-1 combines with J gene TRBJ2-5, with 10 bases fitting TRBD2. The germline CDR1 and CDR2 sequences are DFQATT and SNEGSKA (reference sequence). The ends lost 6 bases at V and 1 base at J; junction bases unmatched: 5. The length of the CDR3 is 14 residues. CDR3 loop: CSARLAGLQETQYF. The CDR3 DNA sequence: TGCAGTGCGCGACTAGCGGGCCTCCAAGAGACCCAGTACTTC.

This clonotype was recorded at least ten times. The CDR3 DNA reads as TGTGCCAGCAGTACCATGGGACAGAAAGCTAACTATGGCTACACCTTC. Amino acids: CASSTMGQKANYGYTF. The gene calls are TRBV28 and TRBJ1-2, with TRBD1 identical over 7 bases. V trimming: 5 bases; J trimming: 0 bases; junction bases outside the gene matches: 9. CDR3 length equals 16 residues. Germline-derived CDR1 and CDR2 are MDHEN and SYDVKM.

V gene TRBV6-4 combines with J gene TRBJ2-3; no firm D call. Germline V CDR1 and CDR2: MRHNA, SNTAGT. The CDR3 sequence is 17 residues long. The ends were cut back, 6 bases at V and 2 bases at J, with 21 bases in the middle. Here the CDR3 DNA reads TGTGCCAGCAGCGCTAGTACTACTTACACGGCCACAGATACGCAGTATTTT. It is translated as CASSASTTYTATDTQYF.

The gene calls are TRBV29-1 and TRBJ2-2; 7 positions match TRBD2. Looked up from germline, CDR1 is SQVTM and CDR2 is ANQGSEA. The V and J ends lost 7 bases and 5 bases, in that order; junction bases with no gene match: 7. This CDR3 spans 13 amino acids. CDR3 amino acids: CSGGGRGTGELFF. Here the CDR3 DNA reads TGCAGCGGGGGGGGACGGGGGACCGGGGAGCTGTTTTTT.

The gene calls are TRBV20-1 and TRBJ1-1, with D unresolved. There are 13 residues in the CDR3. Deletions cut 6 bases from V and 2 bases from J, with 13 bases between. Per germline, CDR1 DFQATT and CDR2 SNEGSKA (reference sequence). CDR3 sequence: CSARTDINTEAFF. The CDR3 region has the DNA TGCAGTGCGAGAACAGATATCAACACTGAAGCTTTCTTT.

DNA of the CDR3: TGTGCCAGCAGTTTAAGACAGAGACTAGCCCTTACTTACAATGAGCAGTTCTTC. Its translation: CASSLRQRLALTYNEQFF. The V gene is TRBV12-3 or TRBV12-4, the J gene TRBJ2-1, with 7 bases aligning to TRBD2. There are 18 residues in the CDR3. V shed 2 bases, J shed 4 bases, and the junction held 14 bases outside the gene matches.

This clonotype was recorded at least ten times. V gene TRBV9 combines with J gene TRBJ1-6; weak D call: TRBD1 (6 bases). V was pared by 5 bases and J by 8 bases, with 8 bases between. CDR3 length equals 12 residues. Looked up from germline, CDR1 is SGDLS and CDR2 is YYNGEE. The CDR3 here is CASRQGDSPLHF. The CDR3 DNA sequence: TGTGCCAGCAGACAGGGCGATTCACCCCTCCACTTT.

CDR3 sequence (DNA): TGCAGCGTTGAGTTCCGGGACAGGGCCTCCTACGAGCAGTACTTC. Its protein is CSVEFRDRASYEQYF. V usage is TRBV29-1 and J usage is TRBJ2-7; 9 bases line up with TRBD1. Germline V CDR1 and CDR2: SQVTM, ANQGSEA. J was trimmed by 0 bases and V by 3 bases; bases with no gene match: 6. The CDR3 is 15 amino acids.

This clonotype occurred a few times. V is TRBV6-1 and J is TRBJ2-7; tentatively, D is TRBD2 (5 bases). Trimming removed 0 bases from V and 2 bases from J, with 11 bases in between. From germline, CDR1 is MNHNS and CDR2 SASEGT. This CDR3 has 15 amino acids. The CDR3 coding sequence is TGTGCCAGCAGTGAAGCGCGGGCAGGTCCCTACGAGCAGTACTTC. This codes for CASSEARAGPYEQYF.

This clonotype occurred a few times. V usage is TRBV3-1 and J usage is TRBJ2-4; D gene uncertain. CDR3 size: 15 residues. Germline V CDR1 and CDR2: LGHDT, YNNKEL (reference sequence). The V end lost 5 bases, the J end lost 3 bases, and 14 bases lay between the germline ends. The CDR3 loop is CASSGIRVDKNIQYF. DNA for the CDR3: TGTGCCAGCAGCGGAATCCGGGTGGACAAAAACATTCAGTACTTC.

V usage is TRBV2 and J usage is TRBJ2-3; no clear D gene. V lost 1 base and J lost 6, with 14 bases in between. Germline loops: CDR1 SNHLY, CDR2 FYNNEI. The CDR3 totals 15 residues. CDR3 nucleotides: TGTGCCAGCAGTGAAGACGTAGCTCTGGCGGATACGCAGTATTTT. This gives the protein CASSEDVALADTQYF.

This clonotype was observed a handful of times. The chain carries TRBV30 and TRBJ2-2; a possible D gene is TRBD2 (5 bases). The germline V gene encodes CDR1 GTSNPN and CDR2 SVGIG (reference sequence). The CDR3 covers 12 residues. The ends were cut back, 7 bases at V and 2 bases at J, with 8 bases in the middle. The CDR3 nucleotides read TGTGCCTCGGACTGCAACACCGGGGAGCTGTTTTTT. The encoded protein is CASDCNTGELFF.